This TCR beta chain comes out of a study of read filtering for tumor transcriptome and immune sequencing. Between the trimmed V and J ends, which lost 5 bases and 9 bases, there was a span of 13 bases. Per the germline V gene, CDR1 is MDHEN and CDR2 is SYDVKM. The CDR3 has 12 residues. This library used around 400 ng RNA and molecular barcoded adaptors spanning alpha/delta and beta/gamma chains. Using its own MiXCR run on the reads, TCRdb lists one record per CDR3 protein. This sample has 19,000 or so distinct CDR3 sequences; around 20% occur once, and the top ten carry 24%. Study results and limitations: In IR-seq, single-read clonotypes were roughly 80% of clonotypes but about 3.5% of reads. Compared with RNA-seq, IR-seq gave much higher clonotype depth and reliability.

This clonotype showed up many times. The antigen is not known. The sequence derives from a donor at least 40 years old with multiple myeloma. The gene calls are TRBV28 and TRBJ2-5, with D perhaps TRBD1 (5 bases). Sequencing was done on a sample of a population of CD138-negative cells sorted from bone marrow. CDR3 protein: CASSPNSRAQYF. The CDR3 region has the DNA TGTGCCAGCAGTCCCAACAGCAGGGCCCAGTACTTC.